This T cell receptor (beta chain) derives from a study of T cell responses to AZD1222 COVID-19 vaccine. Broader study findings: CD4 TCRs covered the whole spike, strongest at regions 160-218 and 743-854. Per reports, nearly half of all spike-specific TCRs target regions that are unmutated in variants. Donors, mostly white British, included more females; clonal diversity was possibly underestimated.

Investigators merged groups given second doses at roughly 4 or roughly 12 weeks. With regard to this clone: Antigen: not known.

TCRdb keeps only in-frame clones here, not all; method: immunoSEQ multiplex PCR. There are 110,000 or so clones in the sample; roughly 90% occur only once, and 6% to 8.5% lies in the top ten. This CDR3 comprises 14 residues. Looked up from germline, CDR1 is LNHDA and CDR2 is SQIVND (reference sequence). V dropped 5 bases and J dropped 6; count of bases not matched to a gene: 6. The receptor was isolated from an adult who received the AZD1222 COVID-19 vaccine. The starting material was peripheral blood, obtained 28 days after the second AZD1222 dose. This sequence joins TRBV19 and TRBJ2-7, with 11 positions matching TRBD1. The CDR3 is CASSPGTGGFEQYF. The CDR3, as DNA: TGTGCCAGTAGTCCGGGGACAGGGGGTTTCGAGCAGTACTTC.